The T cell receptor (beta chain) described here comes from a study of blood T cells in healthy people across ages. Study-level points and caveats: The long-lived group displayed more naive CD4+ cells, plus higher diversity, than the aged donors did.

Combining a sample-barcoded 5' primer with a J-beta primer mix, a second PCR ran for about 7 to 11 cycles. MiXCR, run by TCRdb on the 5' RACE reads, gives a single entry per CDR3 protein. The table records roughly 800,000 distinct CDR3 sequences, roughly 25% of them present only once. The V gene lost 1 base and the J gene lost 7 bases, with 10 bases spanning the gap. Germline values: CDR1 LGHNA, CDR2 YNFKEQ. This CDR3 is 13 amino acids long. Details on this clonotype: The antigen is unknown.

These data were also filed under a second study, of T cells of mothers and their children. In that study: The TCR beta CDR3 read count exceeded 8 million for each mother and was about 3 million for each child. Biologically related mothers and children overlapped slightly more than unrelated pairs, a non-significant difference.

J is TRBJ2-5 and V is TRBV4-2; D is unresolved. This sequence was found in a boy aged 10-17 years in good health. Source material: blood. The CDR3 nucleotides are TGTGCCAGCAGCCAAGGTGGCGGCAGGACCCAGTACTTC. It translates to CASSQGGGRTQYF.